This T cell receptor (beta chain) was sequenced in a study of T cell responses to AZD1222 COVID-19 vaccine. As for this clone: Its antigen is undetermined.

Study findings and constraints: Baseline serology detected seropositivity in only six AZD1222 recipients. Regions 160-218 and 743-854 dominated among vaccine-associated CD4 TCRs spanning spike.

Trimming stripped 1 base from V and 2 bases from J, with 9 bases between. The V gene's germline CDR1 is SGHVS and CDR2 FNYEAQ. This CDR3 has 15 residues. TCRdb keeps only in-frame clones here, not all; method: immunoSEQ multiplex PCR. This sample has some 180,000 clones, with around 90% found just once. The sample in question was peripheral blood, obtained 28 days after the second AZD1222 dose. This TCR derives from an adult who received the AZD1222 COVID-19 vaccine. The rearrangement uses TRBV7-6 and TRBJ1-3; D gene uncertain. The CDR3: CASSLVEGAGNTIYF. For the CDR3, the DNA is TGTGCCAGCAGCTTAGTTGAGGGAGCTGGAAACACCATATATTTT.